The entry that follows covers one T cell receptor (beta chain) sequence. Its antigen is unidentified. Treatment specified: oral pan-JAK inhibitor, 5-10 mg twice daily. Patients with alopecia areata provided lesional scalp punch biopsies as well as peripheral blood. These data come from a study of CD8+ T cells in alopecia areata. The overall study: Each day, treated patients took oral tofacitinib twice, at 5 to 10 mg per dose. Study-level points and caveats: On tofacitinib, scalp and blood still held many of the expanded lesional clones. Scalp samples also contribute reads from the resident alphabeta T cells found in normal skin.

cDNA serving as the sequencing template came from extracted, reverse transcribed RNA. The data were produced by immunoSEQ multiplex PCR, yet TCRdb's version contains in-frame clones alone and is incomplete. The repertoire holds fewer than 200,000 clones, about 60% seen once, with about 12% in the top ten. The sequence came from a human donor with alopecia areata. The sequences come from CD8+ T cells sorted from blood, collected at week 24, from a patient treated with tofacitinib.

The CDR3 reads CASSHTTGAADGYTF. The CDR3 DNA reads TGCGCCAGCAGCCATACCACAGGGGCGGCAGATGGCTACACCTTC. The V and J genes are TRBV4-1 and TRBJ1-2; TRBD1 agrees at 7 bases. Trimming took 3 bases from V and 6 from J; bases not matched to a gene: 10. The germline V gene has CDR1 MGHRA and CDR2 YSYEKL. The CDR3 totals 15 residues.